This paragraph reports one T cell receptor beta chain. Its antigen is unknown. Germline V lookup: CDR1 SGHKS, CDR2 YYEKEE (reference sequence). CDR3 size: 16 residues. This entry comes from a study of T cells expressing NK-cell markers. Looking at the study overall: Sorted CD3+CD56+NKG2C+, CD3+CD56+NKG2C- and CD3+CD56-NKG2C+ T-cell subsets were beta-chain profiled. Study-wide findings and caveats: Dominant NKG2C+ clonotypes in a handful of donors made up 1.0-7.0% of CD8+ T cells.

TCRdb re-called the 5' RACE reads, yielding one record per CDR3 amino acid sequence without DNA. The sample holds roughly 380,000 distinct CDR3 sequences. The sample taken for sequencing was blood T cells: a sorted CD56 or NKG2C T cell subset, CD4+ or CD8+ T cells, or bulk PBMC T cells (not recorded which). The origin of this receptor is a man between 18 and 69 years old in good health. The J gene is TRBJ2-3, the V gene TRBV5-5; with no DNA, the TCRdb D assignment of TRBD1 cannot be verified. The CDR3 sequence is CASSLVVGRRTDTQYF.